The rows below give T cell receptor beta chains drawn from one sample of a study of T-cell reconstitution after alpha-beta-depleted transplantation in children. TCRdb called the PCR reads again in MiXCR, with one record for every CDR3 protein. The sample has about 74,000 distinct CDR3 sequences, roughly an eighth seen once. The sequencing used PBMCs, mostly from graft donor cells, collected 180 days after TCRalphabeta/CD19-depleted stem cell transplant. The receptor set was obtained from a male patient aged 2-15 years who had a stem cell transplant for acute lymphoblastic leukemia, so the T cells may come from the graft donor. Both conserved end residues are part of each CDR3. A D gene is named only where the DNA matches it firmly. The size entry is marked missing in some rows and otherwise reads once, few, many or a size class.

j_gene | d_gene | abundance | v_gene | CDR3nt | CDR3aa
TRBJ2-7 | - | few | TRBV5-1 | TGCGCCAGCAGCTCTGACCGGACTATCCCCTACGAGCAGTACTTC | CASSSDRTIPYEQYF
TRBJ1-2 | - | few | TRBV6-1 | TGTGCCAGCAGGCCGATGAGGGGCAGGTTCTATGGCTACACCTTC | CASRPMRGRFYGYTF
TRBJ1-1 | - | few | TRBV7-2 | TGTGCCAGCCCCTCTCCCATGAACACTGAAGCTTTCTTT | CASPSPMNTEAFF
TRBJ2-1 | - | many | TRBV5-1 | TGCGCCAGCAGCTTCGGCGGGGGCCCTCGGAATGAGCAGTTCTTC | CASSFGGGPRNEQFF
TRBJ2-2 | - | once | TRBV6-5 | TGTGCCAGCGGTTACCGGCAATGGGCCGGGGAGCTGTTTTTT | CASGYRQWAGELFF
TRBJ2-7 | - | many | TRBV20-1 | TGCAGTACACACCAAGCGGGCCGATGGGAGCAGTACTTC | CSTHQAGRWEQYF
TRBJ2-3 | - | - | TRBV30 | TGTGCCTGGAGTCTTAAGACAGGCCGCACAGATACGCAGTATTTT | CAWSLKTGRTDTQYF
TRBJ2-7 | - | - | TRBV18 | TGTGCCAGCTCACCACCGTTCAGAGGGGCCTCGGACGAGCAGTACTTC | CASSPPFRGASDEQYF
TRBJ1-1 | - | - | TRBV7-2 | TGTGCCAGCAGCTATCTGGGGACTGAAGCTTTCTTT | CASSYLGTEAFF
TRBJ1-5 | TRBD1 | few | TRBV12-3/TRBV12-4 | TGTGCCAGCAGGGGACAGGGGTTTTATAGCAATCAGCCCCAGCATTTT | CASRGQGFYSNQPQHF
TRBJ2-3 | - | - | TRBV29-1 | TGCAGCGTTGATGGGGGGCTCACAGATACGCAGTATTTT | CSVDGGLTDTQYF
TRBJ1-1 | - | few | TRBV20-1 | TGCAGTGCTAGAGATCCCAGGAGGAACACTGAAGCTTTCTTT | CSARDPRRNTEAFF
TRBJ2-7 | TRBD1 | many | TRBV5-1 | TGCGCCAGCAGCTTGCATGCCCCGGGACAGGGGGGCGAGCAGTACTTC | CASSLHAPGQGGEQYF
TRBJ2-1 | - | many | TRBV5-1 | TGCGCCAGCAGCTTTGACAGTTTCAGCTCCTACAATGAGCAGTTCTTC | CASSFDSFSSYNEQFF
TRBJ2-3 | TRBD2 | many | TRBV12-3/TRBV12-4 | TGTGCCAGCAGGGTAGCGGGAAGCACAGATACGCAGTATTTT | CASRVAGSTDTQYF
TRBJ2-1 | TRBD2 | many | TRBV10-3 | TGTGCCATCAGTGCTCCCGTAGCGGGGAATAAGAATGAGCAGTTCTTC | CAISAPVAGNKNEQFF
TRBJ1-5 | - | - | TRBV19 | TGTGCCAGTAAGATACCGGGTCATCAGCCCCAGCATTTT | CASKIPGHQPQHF
TRBJ2-7 | TRBD2 | - | TRBV5-1 | TGCGCCAGCAGCTTGAGACTAGCGGGGTTCTACGAGCAGTACTTC | CASSLRLAGFYEQYF
TRBJ2-3 | - | few | TRBV7-7 | TGTGCCAGCAGCTTAGAAGTGGGACTCGGAGATACGCAGTATTTT | CASSLEVGLGDTQYF
TRBJ2-3 | - | - | TRBV7-3 | TGTGCCAGCAGCCCCCCCCTTATGACTAAAATGTCCACAGATACGCAGTATTTT | CASSPPLMTKMSTDTQYF
TRBJ2-4 | - | few | TRBV7-9 | TGTGCCAGCAGCCCTAGGAGGAGGGGAGCCAAAAACATTCAGTACTTC | CASSPRRRGAKNIQYF
TRBJ2-6 | - | many | TRBV20-1 | TGCAGTGCTCATGCCGTCTCTGGGGCCAACGTCCTGACTTTC | CSAHAVSGANVLTF
TRBJ2-7 | TRBD2 | - | TRBV27 | TGTGCCAGCAGTTTATTGGGACTAGCGGGACACTCCTACGAGCAGTACTTC | CASSLLGLAGHSYEQYF
TRBJ2-7 | - | few | TRBV12-3/TRBV12-4 | TGTGCCAGCAATGGGGGGTTTAGTTACGAGCAGTACTTC | CASNGGFSYEQYF
TRBJ2-3 | - | - | TRBV3-1 | TGTGCCAGCAGCCACCCTGGATCCACAGATACGCAGTATTTT | CASSHPGSTDTQYF
TRBJ2-1 | TRBD1 | - | TRBV18 | TGTGCCAGCTCACCAGCAGGGGGCATCTACAATGAGCAGTTCTTC | CASSPAGGIYNEQFF
TRBJ2-1 | - | few | TRBV18 | TGTGCCAGCTCACCGCTCCCCCCTAGAAGCTCCTACAATGAGCAGTTCTTC | CASSPLPPRSSYNEQFF
TRBJ2-1 | TRBD1 | few | TRBV18 | TGTGCCAGCTCACCACGGCAGGGACAGGGGCACAATGAGCAGTTCTTC | CASSPRQGQGHNEQFF
TRBJ2-7 | TRBD1 | - | TRBV28 | TGTGCCAGCAGTTTACTACCGGGACAGGGAGGTTACGAGCAGTACTTC | CASSLLPGQGGYEQYF
TRBJ1-2 | TRBD1 | - | TRBV20-1 | TGCAGTGCTAGAGTCCCCTCGTTGGACAGGAGCTTC | CSARVPSLDRSF
TRBJ2-3 | - | few | TRBV6-6 | TGTGCCAGCAGTTTAGTTGGGGATACGCAGTATTTT | CASSLVGDTQYF
TRBJ2-5 | - | few | TRBV27 | TGTGCCAGCAGTTTATTCGGACAGCAAGAGACCCAGTACTTC | CASSLFGQQETQYF
TRBJ1-2 | - | - | TRBV25-1 | TGTGCCAGCAGTGAATTGGTTCACGCTGCCCCCTATGGCTACACCTTC | CASSELVHAAPYGYTF
TRBJ1-6 | TRBD1 | few | TRBV28 | TGTGCCAGCAGTCGCCAGGGGGTGATTTATAATTCACCCCTCCACTTT | CASSRQGVIYNSPLHF
TRBJ2-7 | TRBD1 | - | TRBV10-3 | TGTGCCATCAGTAACTTACAGGGGGCCTACGAGCAGTACTTC | CAISNLQGAYEQYF
TRBJ2-2 | TRBD1 | many | TRBV11-2 | TGTGCCAGCAGCCCCCGGAGAAAGGACAGGGGAGTCTCGAACACCGGGGAGCTGTTTTTT | CASSPRRKDRGVSNTGELFF
TRBJ2-5 | TRBD2 | - | TRBV5-1 | TGCGCCAGCAGCGCCCTGACTAGCGGGAGAGGAGAGACCCAGTACTTC | CASSALTSGRGETQYF
TRBJ1-6 | TRBD1 | once | TRBV7-2 | TGTGCCAGCAGCTTAGACAGGGGGCGGTCACCCCTCCACTTT | CASSLDRGRSPLHF
TRBJ2-1 | - | - | TRBV11-2 | TGTGCCAGCAGCTTAGACTCTTCCAAACAGTTCTTC | CASSLDSSKQFF
TRBJ2-3 | - | - | TRBV2 | TGTGCCAGCAGTGTGAAGAAAGGGCAGTATTTT | CASSVKKGQYF
TRBJ1-2 | - | many | TRBV5-5 | TGTGCCAGCAGCCCTCTGACGGAATCTAACTATGGCTACACCTTC | CASSPLTESNYGYTF
TRBJ2-7 | TRBD1 | - | TRBV5-4 | TGTGCCAGCAGCGTGGACAGGAGCTACGAGCAGTACTTC | CASSVDRSYEQYF
TRBJ2-5 | TRBD2 | few | TRBV6-1 | TGTGCCAGCGGCGGGAGAGTAGGAGAGACCCAGTACTTC | CASGGRVGETQYF
TRBJ1-6 | TRBD1 | few | TRBV20-1 | TGCAGTGCTAGGGGACAGTCCTCACCCCTCCACTTT | CSARGQSSPLHF
TRBJ1-4 | TRBD1 | few | TRBV20-1 | TGCAGTGCTACGAGGGGGCGACGAGCAACTAATGAAAAACTGTTTTTT | CSATRGRRATNEKLFF
TRBJ1-5 | - | few | TRBV4-3 | TGCGCCAGCAGCCAAGGGAGGGGGCAGCCCCAGCATTTT | CASSQGRGQPQHF
TRBJ1-2 | TRBD1 | - | TRBV2 | TGTGCCAGCAGGGACGGACAGGCCCCCAACTATGGCTACACCTTC | CASRDGQAPNYGYTF